These T cell receptor beta chains were read from a single sample in a study of blood T cell repertoires in COVID-19. The repertoire was sequenced with immunoSEQ multiplex PCR; TCRdb's copy has only in-frame clones and lacks some. The sample includes tens of thousands of clones, about 85% of them seen just once. Sequenced: peripheral blood. The source is a man aged 50 to 59 with active COVID-19. Each CDR3 is given with its conserved first and last residue. A D gene is named only where the DNA matches it firmly. Where a row states a size, it is once, few, many or the class of an expanded clone; other rows omit it.

v_call,clone_size,d_call,j_call,cdr3_aa,cdr3_nt
TRBV2,.,TRBD2,TRBJ2-7,CASLGGRLGDEQYF,TGTGCCAGCCTCGGCGGGAGGCTGGGCGACGAGCAGTACTTC
TRBV5-6,.,TRBD1,TRBJ1-2,CASSLGTGGRLSANYGYTF,TGTGCCAGCAGCTTGGGGACAGGGGGCCGGTTATCGGCTAACTATGGCTACACCTTC
TRBV24-1,.,TRBD2,TRBJ2-1,CATNGGAAGGLINEQFF,TGTGCCACTAATGGTGGGGCAGCGGGAGGGCTCATAAATGAGCAGTTCTTC
TRBV4-3,.,TRBD2,TRBJ2-1,CASSQTTSTSGRAQFHEQFF,TGCGCCAGCAGCCAAACCACCTCGACTAGCGGGAGGGCCCAGTTTCATGAGCAGTTCTTC
TRBV5-6,medium-sized,.,TRBJ2-2,CASSLDWNTGELFF,TGTGCCAGCAGCTTGGACTGGAACACCGGGGAGCTGTTTTTT
TRBV24-1,.,.,TRBJ2-7,CATSDGGAGGIREQYF,TGTGCCACCAGTGATGGGGGGGCCGGGGGGATCCGCGAGCAGTACTTC
TRBV9,few,.,TRBJ1-6,CASSALGSSYNSPLHF,TGTGCCAGCAGCGCCTTAGGGAGCTCCTATAATTCACCCCTCCACTTT
TRBV7-6,.,TRBD1,TRBJ2-7,CASSYDRGGFYEQYF,TGTGCCAGCAGTTACGACAGGGGGGGCTTCTACGAGCAGTACTTC
TRBV11-1,.,TRBD1,TRBJ2-7,CASTLRDRGPYEQYF,TGTGCCAGCACTCTCCGGGACAGGGGCCCCTACGAGCAGTACTTC
TRBV3-1/TRBV3-2,.,.,TRBJ2-5,CASSGPFLETQYF,TGTGCCAGCAGTGGGCCATTCCTTGAGACCCAGTACTTC
TRBV6-2/TRBV6-3,few,.,TRBJ2-7,CASSYWGLFDQGSYEQYF,TGTGCCAGCAGTTACTGGGGGCTTTTTGACCAGGGCTCCTACGAGCAGTACTTC
TRBV13,.,TRBD2,TRBJ2-3,CASSARGAGVSTDTQYF,TGTGCCAGCAGCGCCCGTGGAGCGGGGGTTTCTACAGATACGCAGTATTTT
TRBV24-1,once,TRBD1,TRBJ2-2,CATSETGAGELFF,TGTGCCACCAGTGAGACAGGGGCCGGGGAGCTGTTTTTT